In its sample, the clone carrying this T cell receptor beta chain was seen a few times. Its matching antigen is unknown. The data were taken from a study of early T cells in non-severe SARS-CoV-2 infection. About the research overall: Sequencing input comprised bulk RNA from unsorted whole blood; chain pairing was not available.

Regarding the study as a whole: Anti-spike CD8 responses were favored in VDJdb matching, and private and CD4 specificities were missed.

Individual cDNA molecules each received unique molecular identifiers attached to them. TCRdb re-called the 5' RACE reads through MiXCR, storing one row per CDR3 protein. This repertoire shows tens of thousands of distinct CDR3 sequences, 5.4% found once; its top ten account for about a fifth. This TCR was recovered from an adult who was a healthcare worker with PCR-confirmed SARS-CoV-2 infection or an uninfected control (not recorded which). The sequenced sample was whole blood.

CDR3 sequence: CASSLWGSGANVLTF. In DNA, the CDR3 is TGTGCCAGCAGTTTGTGGGGCTCTGGGGCCAACGTCCTGACTTTC. The V and J genes are TRBV6-6 and TRBJ2-6; D remains ambiguous. Trimming stripped 4 bases from V and 0 bases from J, with 7 bases between. The germline V gene has CDR1 MNHNY and CDR2 SVGAGI (reference sequence). The CDR3 spans 15 residues.